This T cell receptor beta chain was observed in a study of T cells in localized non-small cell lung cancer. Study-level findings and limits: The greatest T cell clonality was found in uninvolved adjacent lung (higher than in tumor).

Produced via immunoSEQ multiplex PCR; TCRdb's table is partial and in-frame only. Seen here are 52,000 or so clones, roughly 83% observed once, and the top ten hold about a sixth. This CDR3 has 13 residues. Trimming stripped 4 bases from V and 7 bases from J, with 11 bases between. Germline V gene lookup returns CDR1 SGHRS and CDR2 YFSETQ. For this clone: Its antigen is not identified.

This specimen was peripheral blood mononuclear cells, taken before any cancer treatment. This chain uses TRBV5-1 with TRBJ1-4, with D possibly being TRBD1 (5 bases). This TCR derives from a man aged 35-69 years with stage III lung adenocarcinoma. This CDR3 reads CASSEGTGEKLFF. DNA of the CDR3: TGCGCCAGCAGCGAAGGGACGGGTGAAAAACTGTTTTTT.